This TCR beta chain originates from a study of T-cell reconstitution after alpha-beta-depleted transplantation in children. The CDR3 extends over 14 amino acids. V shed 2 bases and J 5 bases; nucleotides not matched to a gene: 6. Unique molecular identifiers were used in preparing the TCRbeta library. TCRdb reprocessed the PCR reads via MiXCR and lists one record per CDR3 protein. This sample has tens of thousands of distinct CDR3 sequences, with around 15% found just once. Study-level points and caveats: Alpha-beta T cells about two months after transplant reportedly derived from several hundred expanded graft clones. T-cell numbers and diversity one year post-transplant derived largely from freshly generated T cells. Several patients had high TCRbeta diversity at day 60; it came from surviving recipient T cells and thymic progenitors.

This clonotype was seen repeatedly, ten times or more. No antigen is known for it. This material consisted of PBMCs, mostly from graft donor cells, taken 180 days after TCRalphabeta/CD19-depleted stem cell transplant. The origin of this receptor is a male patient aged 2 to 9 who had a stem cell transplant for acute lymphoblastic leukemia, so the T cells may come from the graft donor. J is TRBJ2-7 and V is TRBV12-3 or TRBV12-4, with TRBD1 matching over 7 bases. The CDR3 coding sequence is TGTGCCAGCAGTTTAACACAGGGGATCGACGAGCAGTACTTC. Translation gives CASSLTQGIDEQYF.